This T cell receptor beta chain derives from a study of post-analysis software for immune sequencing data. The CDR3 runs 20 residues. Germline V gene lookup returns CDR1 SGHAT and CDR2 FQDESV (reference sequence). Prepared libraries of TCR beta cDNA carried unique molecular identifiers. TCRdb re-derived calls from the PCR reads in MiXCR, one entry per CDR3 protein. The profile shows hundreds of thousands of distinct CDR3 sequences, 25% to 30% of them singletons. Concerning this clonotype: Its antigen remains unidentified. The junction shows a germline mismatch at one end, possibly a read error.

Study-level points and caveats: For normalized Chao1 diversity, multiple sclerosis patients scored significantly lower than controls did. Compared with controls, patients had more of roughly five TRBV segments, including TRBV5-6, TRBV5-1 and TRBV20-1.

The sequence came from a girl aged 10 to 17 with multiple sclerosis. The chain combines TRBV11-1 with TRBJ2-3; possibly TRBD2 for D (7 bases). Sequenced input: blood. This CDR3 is CASSLALVGGLLSRADMQYF. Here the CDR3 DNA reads TGTGCCAGCAGCTTAGCCCTAGTGGGGGGGCTGCTCTCGCGCGCAGATATGCAGTATTTT. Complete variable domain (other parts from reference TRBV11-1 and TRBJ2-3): EAEVAQSPRYKITEKSQAVAFWCDPISGHATLYWYRQILGQGPELLVQFQDESVVDDSQLPKDRFSAERLKGVDSTLKIQPAELGDSAMYLCASSLALVGGLLSRADMQYFGPGTRLTVL.